The entry below describes one TCR beta chain. Antigen unknown. The PCR employed 60 Vbeta primers together with 13 Jbeta primers. Profiled with immunoSEQ multiplex PCR; TCRdb holds only in-frame clones, not every one. The sample table includes 80,000 to 100,000 clones. The entry originates in a study of cytomegalovirus exposure and HLA in healthy donors. General study findings and limits: Serostatus for CMV was the only available immune exposure information. A further, later analysis showed that HLA-associated TCR beta chains (compared with equally common others) were more clonally expanded.

CDR1 is SGHRS and CDR2 is YFSETQ in the germline V gene. V gave up 0 bases and J gave up 7 bases, with 8 bases separating them. The CDR3 sequence is 13 residues long. What was sequenced was PBMCs. The J gene is TRBJ1-3, the V gene TRBV5-1; a possible D gene is TRBD1 (5 bases). This TCR came from a man in his forties or fifties in good health and CMV-seropositive. CDR3: CASSLDGGNTIYF. The CDR3, as DNA: TGCGCCAGCAGCTTGGACGGGGGGAACACCATATATTTT.